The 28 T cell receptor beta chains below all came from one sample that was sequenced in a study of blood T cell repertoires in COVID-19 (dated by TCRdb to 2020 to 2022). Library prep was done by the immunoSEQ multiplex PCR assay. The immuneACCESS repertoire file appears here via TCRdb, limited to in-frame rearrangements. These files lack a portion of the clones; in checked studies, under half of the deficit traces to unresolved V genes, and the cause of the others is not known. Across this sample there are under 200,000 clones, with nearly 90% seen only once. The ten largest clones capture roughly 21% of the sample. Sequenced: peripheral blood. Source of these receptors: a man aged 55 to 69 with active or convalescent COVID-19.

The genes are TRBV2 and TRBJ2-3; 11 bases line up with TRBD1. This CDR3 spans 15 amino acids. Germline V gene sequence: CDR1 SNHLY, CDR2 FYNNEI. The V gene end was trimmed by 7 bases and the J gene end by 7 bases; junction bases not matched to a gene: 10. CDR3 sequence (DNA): TGTGCCAGCACTGCCGGACAGGGGGCTCGGAATACGCAGTATTTT. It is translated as CASTAGQGARNTQYF.

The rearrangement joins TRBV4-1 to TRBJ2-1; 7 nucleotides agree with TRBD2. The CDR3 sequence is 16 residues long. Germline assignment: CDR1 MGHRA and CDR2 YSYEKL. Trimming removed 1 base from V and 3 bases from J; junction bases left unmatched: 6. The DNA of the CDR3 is TGCGCCAGCAGCCAAGGAATAACGGGGGGCTACAATGAGCAGTTCTTC. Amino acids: CASSQGITGGYNEQFF.

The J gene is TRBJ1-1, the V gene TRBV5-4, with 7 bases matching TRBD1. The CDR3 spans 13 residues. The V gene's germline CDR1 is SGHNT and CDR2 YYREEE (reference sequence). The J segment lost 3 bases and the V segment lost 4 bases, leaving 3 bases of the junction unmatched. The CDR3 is CASSPTGDTEAFF. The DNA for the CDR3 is TGTGCCAGCAGCCCAACAGGGGACACTGAAGCTTTCTTT.

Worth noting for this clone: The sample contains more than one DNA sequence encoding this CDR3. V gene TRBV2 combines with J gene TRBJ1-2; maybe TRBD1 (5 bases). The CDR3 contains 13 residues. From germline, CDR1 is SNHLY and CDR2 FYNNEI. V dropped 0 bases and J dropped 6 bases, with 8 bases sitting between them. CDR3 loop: CASSEAGGNGYTF. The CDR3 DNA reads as TGTGCCAGCAGTGAAGCGGGGGGTAATGGCTACACCTTC. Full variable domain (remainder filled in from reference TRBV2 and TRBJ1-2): EPEVTQTPSHQVTQMGQEVILRCVPISNHLYFYWYRQILGQKVEFLVSFYNNEISEKSEIFDDQFSVERPDGSNFTLKIRSTKLEDSAMYFCASSEAGGNGYTFGSGTRLTVV.

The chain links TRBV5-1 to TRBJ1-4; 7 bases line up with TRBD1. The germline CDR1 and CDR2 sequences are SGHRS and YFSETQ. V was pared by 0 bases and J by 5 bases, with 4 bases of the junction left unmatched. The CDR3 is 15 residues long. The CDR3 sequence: CASSLEGTDNEKLFF. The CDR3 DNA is TGCGCCAGCAGCTTGGAAGGGACAGACAATGAAAAACTGTTTTTT.

The DNA of the CDR3 is TGTGCCAGCAGCTTACGTTTCCTCACCGGGGAGCTGTTTTTT. This translates into CASSLRFLTGELFF. This sequence joins TRBV7-2 and TRBJ2-2; D not resolved. Trimming took 2 bases from V and 4 from J, leaving 8 bases between them. The CDR3 runs 14 residues. Germline V gene lookup returns CDR1 SGHTA and CDR2 FQGNSA.

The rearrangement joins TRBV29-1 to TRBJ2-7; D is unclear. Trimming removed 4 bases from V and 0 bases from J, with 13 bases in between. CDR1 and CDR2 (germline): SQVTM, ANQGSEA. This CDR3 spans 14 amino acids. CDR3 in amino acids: CSVGHESGSYEQYF. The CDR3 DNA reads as TGCAGCGTTGGTCACGAATCGGGCTCCTACGAGCAGTACTTC.

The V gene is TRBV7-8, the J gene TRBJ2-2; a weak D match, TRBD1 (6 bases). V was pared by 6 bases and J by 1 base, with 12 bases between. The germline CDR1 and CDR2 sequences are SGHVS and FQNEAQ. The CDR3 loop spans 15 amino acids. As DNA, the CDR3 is TGTGCCAGCAGGAACCCGGGACAGAACACCGGGGAGCTGTTTTTT. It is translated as CASRNPGQNTGELFF.

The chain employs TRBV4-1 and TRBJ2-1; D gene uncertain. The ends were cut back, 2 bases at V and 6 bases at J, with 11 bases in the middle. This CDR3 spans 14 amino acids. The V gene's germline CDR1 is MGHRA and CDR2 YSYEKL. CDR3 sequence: CASSQPIAVNEQFF. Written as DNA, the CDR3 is TGCGCCAGCAGCCAACCGATAGCCGTCAATGAGCAGTTCTTC.

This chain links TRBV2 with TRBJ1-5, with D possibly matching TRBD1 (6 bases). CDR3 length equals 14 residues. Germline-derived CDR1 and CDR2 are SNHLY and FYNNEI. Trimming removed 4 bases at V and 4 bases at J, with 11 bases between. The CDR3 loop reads CASSGQGQNQPQHF. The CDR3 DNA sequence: TGTGCCAGCAGTGGGCAGGGGCAAAATCAGCCCCAGCATTTT.

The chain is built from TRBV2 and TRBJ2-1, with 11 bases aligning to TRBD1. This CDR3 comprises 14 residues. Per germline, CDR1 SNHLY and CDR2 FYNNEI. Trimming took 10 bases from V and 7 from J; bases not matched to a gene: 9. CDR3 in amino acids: CAIIRTGGVNEQFF. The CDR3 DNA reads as TGTGCCATCATCCGGACAGGGGGCGTGAATGAGCAGTTCTTC.

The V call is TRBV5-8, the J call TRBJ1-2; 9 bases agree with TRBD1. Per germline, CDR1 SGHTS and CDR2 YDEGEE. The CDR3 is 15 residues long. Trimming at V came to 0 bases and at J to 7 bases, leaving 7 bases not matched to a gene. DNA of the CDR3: TGTGCCAGCAGCTTGGCCCTACAGGGGGCGCGTGGCTACACCTTC. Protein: CASSLALQGARGYTF.

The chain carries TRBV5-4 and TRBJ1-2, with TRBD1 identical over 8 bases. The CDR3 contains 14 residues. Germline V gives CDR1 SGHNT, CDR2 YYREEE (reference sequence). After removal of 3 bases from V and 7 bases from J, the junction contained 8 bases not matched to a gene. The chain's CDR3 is CASSSTGAKIGYTF. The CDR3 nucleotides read TGTGCCAGCAGCTCGACAGGGGCTAAAATTGGCTACACCTTC.

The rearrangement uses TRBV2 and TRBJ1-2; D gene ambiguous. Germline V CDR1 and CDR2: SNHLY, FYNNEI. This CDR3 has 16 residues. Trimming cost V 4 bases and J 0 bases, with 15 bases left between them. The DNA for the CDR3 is TGTGCCAGCAGTGTCACGCAGGTAATAGCTAACTATGGCTACACCTTC. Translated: CASSVTQVIANYGYTF.

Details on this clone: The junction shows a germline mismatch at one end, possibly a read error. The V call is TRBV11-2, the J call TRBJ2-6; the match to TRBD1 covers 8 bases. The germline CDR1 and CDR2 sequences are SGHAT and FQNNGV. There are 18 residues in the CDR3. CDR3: CASSSYRGEDSAANVLTF. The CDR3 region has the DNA TGTGCCAGCAGCTCCTACAGGGGGGAGGACTCTGCGGCCAACGTCCTGACTTTC.

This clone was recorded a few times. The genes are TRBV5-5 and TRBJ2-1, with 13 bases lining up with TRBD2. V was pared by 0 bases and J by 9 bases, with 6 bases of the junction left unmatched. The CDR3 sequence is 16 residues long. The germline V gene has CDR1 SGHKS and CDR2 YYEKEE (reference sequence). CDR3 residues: CASSLGGLAGVTEQFF. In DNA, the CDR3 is TGTGCCAGCAGCTTGGGCGGACTAGCGGGGGTAACTGAGCAGTTCTTC.

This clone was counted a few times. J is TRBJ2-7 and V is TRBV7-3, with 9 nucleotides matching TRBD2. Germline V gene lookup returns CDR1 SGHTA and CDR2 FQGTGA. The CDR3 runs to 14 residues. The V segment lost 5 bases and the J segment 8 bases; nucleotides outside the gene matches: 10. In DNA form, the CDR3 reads TGTGCCAGCAGCCCCGGGGGAGCGGGGGGCCAGCAGTACTTC. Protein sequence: CASSPGGAGGQQYF.

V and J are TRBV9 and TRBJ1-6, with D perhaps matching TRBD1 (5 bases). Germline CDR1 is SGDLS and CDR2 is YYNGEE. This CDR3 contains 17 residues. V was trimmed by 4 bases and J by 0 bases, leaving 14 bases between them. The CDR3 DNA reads TGTGCCAGCAGCACAGGCGATGGTGGCTCCTATAATTCACCCCTCCACTTT. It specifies CASSTGDGGSYNSPLHF.

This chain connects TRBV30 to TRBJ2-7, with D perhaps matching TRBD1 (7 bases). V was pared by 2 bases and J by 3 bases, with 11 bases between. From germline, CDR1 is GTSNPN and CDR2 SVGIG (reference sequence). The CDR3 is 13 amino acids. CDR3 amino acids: CAWSHQGGYEQYF. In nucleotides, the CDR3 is TGTGCCTGGAGTCACCAGGGGGGCTACGAGCAGTACTTC. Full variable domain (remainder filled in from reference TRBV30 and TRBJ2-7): SQTIHQWPATLVQPVGSPLSLECTVEGTSNPNLYWYRQAAGRGLQLLFYSVGIGQISSEVPQNLSASRPQDRQFILSSKKLLLSDSGFYLCAWSHQGGYEQYFGPGTRLTVT.

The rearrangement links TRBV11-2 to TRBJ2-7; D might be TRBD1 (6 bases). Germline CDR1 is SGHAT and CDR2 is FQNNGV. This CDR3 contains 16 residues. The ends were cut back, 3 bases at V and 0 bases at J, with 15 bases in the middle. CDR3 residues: CASSFPGQLSSYEQYF. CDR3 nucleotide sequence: TGTGCCAGCAGCTTTCCCGGACAGTTGAGCTCCTACGAGCAGTACTTC.

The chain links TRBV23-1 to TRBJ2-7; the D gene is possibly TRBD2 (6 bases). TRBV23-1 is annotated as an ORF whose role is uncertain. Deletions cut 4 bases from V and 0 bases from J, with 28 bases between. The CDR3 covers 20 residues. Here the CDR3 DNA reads TGCGCCAGCAGTCGCACCGGGGGAATGGCGGCTGCCGTATACTCCTACGAGCAGTACTTC. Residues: CASSRTGGMAAAVYSYEQYF.

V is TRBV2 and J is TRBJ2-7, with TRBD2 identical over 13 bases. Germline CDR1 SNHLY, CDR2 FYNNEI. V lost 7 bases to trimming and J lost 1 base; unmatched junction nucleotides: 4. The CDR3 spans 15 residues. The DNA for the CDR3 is TGTGCCAGCAAACGACTAGCGGGGGGTTCCTACGAGCAGTACTTC. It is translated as CASKRLAGGSYEQYF. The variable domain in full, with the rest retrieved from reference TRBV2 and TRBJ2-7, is EPEVTQTPSHQVTQMGQEVILRCVPISNHLYFYWYRQILGQKVEFLVSFYNNEISEKSEIFDDQFSVERPDGSNFTLKIRSTKLEDSAMYFCASKRLAGGSYEQYFGPGTRLTVT.

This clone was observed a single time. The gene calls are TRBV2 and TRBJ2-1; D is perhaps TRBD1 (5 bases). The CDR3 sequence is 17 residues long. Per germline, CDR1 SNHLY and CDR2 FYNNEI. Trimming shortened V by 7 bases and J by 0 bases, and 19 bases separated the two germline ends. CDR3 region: CASILRKTASSYNEQFF. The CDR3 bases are TGTGCCAGCATTTTACGGAAGACAGCGAGCTCCTACAATGAGCAGTTCTTC. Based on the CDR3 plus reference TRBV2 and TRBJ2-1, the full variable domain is EPEVTQTPSHQVTQMGQEVILRCVPISNHLYFYWYRQILGQKVEFLVSFYNNEISEKSEIFDDQFSVERPDGSNFTLKIRSTKLEDSAMYFCASILRKTASSYNEQFFGPGTRLTVL.

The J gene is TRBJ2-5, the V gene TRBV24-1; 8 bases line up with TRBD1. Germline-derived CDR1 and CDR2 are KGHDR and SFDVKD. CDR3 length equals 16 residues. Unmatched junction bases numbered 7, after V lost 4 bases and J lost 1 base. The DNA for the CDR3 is TGTGCCACCAGTGACCCGGGACAGGCGCCCCAAGAGACCCAGTACTTC. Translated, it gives CATSDPGQAPQETQYF.

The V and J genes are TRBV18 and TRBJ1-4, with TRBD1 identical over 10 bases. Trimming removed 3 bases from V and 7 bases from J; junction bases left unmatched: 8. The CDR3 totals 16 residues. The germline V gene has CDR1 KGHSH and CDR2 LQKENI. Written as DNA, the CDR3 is TGTGCCAGCTCACCCCCCGGGACAGGGGAGGGTGAAAAACTGTTTTTT. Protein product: CASSPPGTGEGEKLFF.

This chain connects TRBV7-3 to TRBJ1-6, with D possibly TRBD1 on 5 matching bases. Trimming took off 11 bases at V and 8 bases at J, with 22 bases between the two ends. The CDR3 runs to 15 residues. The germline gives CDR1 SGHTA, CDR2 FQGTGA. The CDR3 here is CAGTPGPRPYSPLHF. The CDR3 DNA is TGTGCCGGGACTCCGGGGCCCCGACCATATTCACCCCTCCACTTT.

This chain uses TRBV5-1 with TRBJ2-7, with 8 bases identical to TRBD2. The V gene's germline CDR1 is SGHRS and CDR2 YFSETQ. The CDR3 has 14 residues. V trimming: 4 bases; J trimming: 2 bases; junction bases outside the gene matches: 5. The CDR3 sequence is CASSQMTSAYEQYF. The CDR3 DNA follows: TGCGCCAGCAGCCAAATGACTAGCGCCTACGAGCAGTACTTC.

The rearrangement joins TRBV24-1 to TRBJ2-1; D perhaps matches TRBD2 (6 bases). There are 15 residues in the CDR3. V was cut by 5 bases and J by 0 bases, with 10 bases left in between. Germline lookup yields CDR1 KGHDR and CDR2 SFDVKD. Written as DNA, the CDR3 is TGTGCCACCAGTGGTGGGGACTCCTCCTACAATGAGCAGTTCTTC. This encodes CATSGGDSSYNEQFF.